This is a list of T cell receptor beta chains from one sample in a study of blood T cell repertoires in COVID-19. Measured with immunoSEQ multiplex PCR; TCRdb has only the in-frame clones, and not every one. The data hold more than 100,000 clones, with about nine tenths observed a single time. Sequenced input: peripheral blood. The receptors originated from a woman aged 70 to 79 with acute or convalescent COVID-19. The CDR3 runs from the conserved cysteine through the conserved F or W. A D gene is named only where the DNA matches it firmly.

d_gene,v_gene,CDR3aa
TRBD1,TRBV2,CASSGGQGNSPLHF
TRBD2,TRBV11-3,CASSQGLAGGRNGLDTQYF
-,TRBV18,CASSPQAPTSSGNTIYF
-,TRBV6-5,CASRIDSSGNTIYF
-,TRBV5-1,CASSENYGYTF
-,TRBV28,CASRQGNYGYTF
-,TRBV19,CASSISYNQPQHF
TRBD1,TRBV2,CANTDRAADTQYF
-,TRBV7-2,CASSLVLASTEAFF
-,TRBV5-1,CASSLGGLLTEGEKLFF
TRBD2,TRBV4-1,CASSQAGTSGAGTGELFF
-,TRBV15,CATSRDHISYEQYF
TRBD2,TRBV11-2,CASSFSRTSVGDEQFF
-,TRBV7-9,CASSLVGSNQPQHF
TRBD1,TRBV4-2,CASSQQGANTEAFF
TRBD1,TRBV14,CASSQDLGGAGEKLFF
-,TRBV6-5,CASSPPTGYGYTF
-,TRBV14,CASSQYLEAFF
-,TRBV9,CASSWGDTIYF
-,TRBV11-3,CASSLVGEAFF
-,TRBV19,CASSKGLRQPQHF
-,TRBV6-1,CASSERGRVNSPLHF
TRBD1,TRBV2,CASMKDRGSHGYTF
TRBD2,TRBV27,CASSLKGLAGADEQYF
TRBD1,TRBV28,CASRGRDRGNSPLHF
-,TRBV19,CASSIIHQNTEAFF
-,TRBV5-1,CASSLTDGSSGANVLTF
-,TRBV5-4,CASSPDPGANYGYTF
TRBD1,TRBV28,CASSLFAGGAGGYTF
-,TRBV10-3,CAIRAGVNEKLFF
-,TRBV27,CASSFTLARPNEQFF
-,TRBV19,CASRETGLNTEAFF
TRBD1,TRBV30,CAWSNQQGAYTF
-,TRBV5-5,CASRSDKKNQPQHF
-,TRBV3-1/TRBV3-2,CASSQEGLEESPLHF
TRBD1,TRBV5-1,CASSPRGLGTEAFF
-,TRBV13,CASSARTSALSYGYTF
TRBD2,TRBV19,CASRLAGATEQFF
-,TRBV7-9,CASSLERNGYTF
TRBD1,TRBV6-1,CASSDPGTGNVQPQHF
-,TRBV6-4,CASSDSASATDTQYF
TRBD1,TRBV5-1,CASSLDSQGNQPQHF
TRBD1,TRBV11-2,CASSRDRMDGDTGELFF
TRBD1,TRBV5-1,CASSWTGTGGQPQHF
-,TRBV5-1,CASSSEGTLDTQYF
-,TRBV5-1,CASSLLQETQYF
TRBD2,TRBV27,CASSRPGPAGGSGANVLTF
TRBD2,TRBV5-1,CASSSGPGLGASGEQFF